The next 9 T cell receptor beta chains were all read from a single sample in a study of CXCR3-negative and CXCR3-positive naive CD8 T cells. The libraries of TRB cDNA were constructed through 5' RACE using UMI labels. Each CDR3 protein gets one entry in TCRdb, which reprocessed the 5' RACE reads and gives no DNA. The sample yields roughly 71,000 distinct CDR3 sequences, of which the top ten take up approximately 1.5%. The sequenced sample was naive CXCR3- CD8+ T cells from blood. The sample's subset: CD45RO-CCR7+CD27+CD95- naive CD8+ T cells lacking CXCR3 (TNR3-). Every receptor here comes from a human donor in good health. Some clones in this sample may be carry-over from other donors' samples.

The chain recombines TRBV10-2 with TRBJ1-6. CDR3 size: 11 residues. Germline assignment: CDR1 WSHSY and CDR2 SAAADI. The CDR3 loop is CASSESIALHF.

The chain recombines TRBV7-9 with TRBJ2-7; as DNA is missing, the TRBD1 call by TCRdb cannot be tested. CDR3 length: 15 residues. Germline values: CDR1 SEHNR, CDR2 FQNEAQ (reference sequence). CDR3 amino acids: CASSSGDRDPYEQYF.

The J gene is TRBJ2-1, the V gene TRBV12-5; checking the TCRdb D call of TRBD2 is not possible without DNA. Germline CDR1 is LGHNT and CDR2 is FRNRAP. The CDR3 runs to 12 residues. CDR3: CASGWGESEQFF.

J is TRBJ1-2 and V is TRBV4-3; TCRdb's D call, TRBD1, is unchecked because there is no DNA. CDR1 and CDR2 (germline): LGHNA, YSLEER. The CDR3 runs to 16 residues. CDR3 residues: CASSSHVGQKNYGYTF.

The J gene is TRBJ2-7, the V gene TRBV6-6. The germline gives CDR1 MNHNY, CDR2 SVGAGI (reference sequence). This CDR3 contains 13 residues. Here the CDR3 reads CASSYSISYEQYF.

This chain connects TRBV7-9 to TRBJ2-7; with no DNA, the TCRdb D assignment of TRBD1 cannot be verified. The CDR3 has 15 amino acids. Germline V gives CDR1 SEHNR, CDR2 FQNEAQ (reference sequence). CDR3 sequence: CASSTPWGRDYEQYF.

The chain carries TRBV19 and TRBJ2-1; as DNA is missing, the TRBD2 call by TCRdb cannot be tested. CDR1 is LNHDA, CDR2 SQIVND, per germline (reference sequence). The CDR3 has 15 residues. CDR3 region: CASSLTSVSYNEQFF. Looking up the rest from reference TRBV19 and TRBJ2-1 gives the full variable domain: DGGITQSPKYLFRKEGQNVTLSCEQNLNHDAMYWYRQDPGQGLRLIYYSQIVNDFQKGDIAEGYSVSREKKESFPLTVTSAQKNPTAFYLCASSLTSVSYNEQFFGPGTRLTVL.

The V gene is TRBV7-9, the J gene TRBJ1-1. Germline V gene sequence: CDR1 SEHNR, CDR2 FQNEAQ (reference sequence). The CDR3 totals 15 residues. The CDR3: CASSLIGTLDTEAFF.

The V call is TRBV29-1, the J call TRBJ2-7; TCRdb names TRBD1, which stays unverified in the absence of DNA. Per the germline V gene, CDR1 is SQVTM and CDR2 is ANQGSEA. This CDR3 region has 12 residues. CDR3 region: CSVVQGSYEQYF.